Detailed here is one TCR beta chain. This table comes from immunoSEQ multiplex PCR, and its TCRdb copy is limited to in-frame clones, with some not included. This table has 270,000 or so clones, more than 75% appearing once. The source of the sample is a study of blood T cell repertoires in COVID-19. Study summary: PBMCs, B-cell-depleted T cells, or T cells provided the cDNA or gDNA that made up the material.

Recruitment covered 20 to 25 US areas and drew participants whose ages spanned about 18 to 90 years. This CDR3 has 13 amino acids. Germline CDR1 SEHNR, CDR2 FQNEAQ (reference sequence). V gave up 5 bases and J gave up 4 bases; unmatched junction bases: 3. The V gene is TRBV7-9, the J gene TRBJ1-2; 8 positions agree with TRBD1. Sequencing was performed on PBMCs or T cells enriched from blood (not recorded which). The receptor's source is a woman aged 18-30 years who had recovered from COVID-19. DNA of the CDR3: TGTGCCAGCAGCATAGGACAGGGCTATGGCTACACCTTC. Protein sequence: CASSIGQGYGYTF.